This TCR beta chain was identified during a study of PD-L1 blockade in urothelial cancer. Turning to the study itself: The patients first took atezolizumab in about 2014, receiving 1,200 mg intravenously every 3 weeks. Across blood samples, T cells had a median count of about 150,000. Study outcomes and limitations: At 3 weeks on treatment, tumor-associated clones expanded more with durable benefit.

The CDR3 totals 17 residues. CDR1 is MDHEN, CDR2 SYDVKM, per germline. V lost 0 bases and J lost 6; bases outside the gene matches: 3. A spike-in of synthetic TCR analog templates was added to each PCR. The assay was immunoSEQ multiplex PCR, and TCRdb's table has in-frame clones only and misses some. The sample shows about 50,000 clones, approximately 77% of them seen only once. This clone was seen at least ten times. Its matching antigen is unknown. Other DNA sequences from this sample encode an identical CDR3 as well. Sequenced material: PBMCs, taken around atezolizumab (anti-PD-L1) treatment. The chain links TRBV28 to TRBJ2-2; 14 bases match TRBD2. This receptor was identified in an older man with urothelial cancer. DNA of the CDR3: TGTGCCAGCAGTTTATGGCGACTAGCGGGAGGGCCCGGGGAGCTGTTTTTT. Translating it yields CASSLWRLAGGPGELFF.